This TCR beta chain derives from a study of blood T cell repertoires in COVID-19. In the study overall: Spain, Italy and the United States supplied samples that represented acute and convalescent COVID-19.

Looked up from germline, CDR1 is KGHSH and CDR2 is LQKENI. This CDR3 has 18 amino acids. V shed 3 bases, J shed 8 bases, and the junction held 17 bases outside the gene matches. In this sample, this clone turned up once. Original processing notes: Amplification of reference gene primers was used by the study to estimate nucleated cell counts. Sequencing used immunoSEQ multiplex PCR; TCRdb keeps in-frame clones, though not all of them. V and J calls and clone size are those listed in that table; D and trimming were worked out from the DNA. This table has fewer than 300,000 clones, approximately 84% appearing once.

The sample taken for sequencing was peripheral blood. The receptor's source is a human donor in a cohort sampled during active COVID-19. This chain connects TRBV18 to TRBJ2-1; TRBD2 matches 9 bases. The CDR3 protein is CASSPVEALAGVRHEQFF. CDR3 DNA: TGTGCCAGCTCACCTGTGGAGGCGTTAGCGGGAGTCCGCCATGAGCAGTTCTTC. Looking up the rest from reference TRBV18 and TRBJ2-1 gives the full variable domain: NAGVMQNPRHLVRRRGQEARLRCSPMKGHSHVYWYRQLPEEGLKFMVYLQKENIIDESGMPKERFSAEFPKEGPSILRIQQVVRGDSAAYFCASSPVEALAGVRHEQFFGPGTRLTVL.